This T cell receptor beta chain was profiled in a study of radiation and T cells in renal cell carcinoma. Regarding the study as a whole: Top tumor clonotypes rose in blood 2 weeks post-radiation, then contracted.

V gave up 7 bases and J gave up 2 bases; unmatched junction bases: 7. The CDR3 length is 16 residues. Germline loops: CDR1 SNHLY, CDR2 FYNNEI. Assay: immunoSEQ multiplex PCR; the TCRdb copy retains only in-frame clones and omits some. Here the sample spans around 180,000 clones, around 89% being singletons. Time point specified: blood 4 weeks post-SBRT, at nephrectomy. Treatment indicated: 15 Gy SBRT to primary tumor, nephrectomy 4 weeks later. Serial blood draws occurred at baseline and 2 and 4 weeks post-SBRT. To note about this clone: Its antigen is currently unknown.

The chain joins TRBV2 to TRBJ2-3, with 12 bases that match TRBD2. Sequenced here: blood, sampled from a patient whose treatment included radiotherapy and nephrectomy. The TCR originated in a woman aged 45-65 years with renal cell carcinoma. CDR3 nucleotide sequence: TGTGCCAGCAAAAGACTAGCGGGGGAGTACACAGATACGCAGTATTTT. This gives the protein CASKRLAGEYTDTQYF.